Presented here are 28 T cell receptor beta chains from one specimen sequenced in a study of blood T cells in healthy people across ages. The use of a sample-barcoded 5' primer and a J-beta primer mix characterized a second PCR of about 7 to 12 cycles. From the 5' RACE reads, TCRdb called clonotypes with MiXCR, one entry per CDR3 protein. This table holds fewer than 2,000,000 distinct CDR3 sequences, 35% to 50% found once. Sequencing was done on a sample of blood. All receptors derive from a human donor in good health.

With respect to this clonotype: The junction differs from germline at one of its ends, possibly a read error. The genes are TRBV7-7 and TRBJ2-1; D is ambiguous. Looked up from germline, CDR1 is SSHAT and CDR2 is FNYEAQ (reference sequence). The CDR3 has 13 amino acids. The CDR3 coding sequence is TGTGCTAGCAGCTTAGCATCTAGTAGTTTGCAGTTCTTC. It codes for CASSLASSSLQFF.

This clonotype came up a few times. The chain carries TRBV15 and TRBJ1-6, with D unresolved. This CDR3 has 14 amino acids. V lost 5 bases and J 6 bases, leaving 11 bases between the germline ends. CDR1 LNHNV and CDR2 YYDKDF come from the germline V gene (reference sequence). CDR3 protein: CATSPHSANSPLHF. CDR3 nucleotides: TGTGCCACCAGCCCTCACTCGGCTAATTCACCCCTCCACTTT.

This chain links TRBV15 with TRBJ2-5; D gene unclear. The CDR3 contains 17 residues. V lost 0 bases and J 3 bases, leaving 17 bases between the germline ends. Looked up from germline, CDR1 is LNHNV and CDR2 is YYDKDF (reference sequence). CDR3 bases: TGTGCCACCAGCAGAGATCTAGGTCCCCACTCGAAAGAGACCCAGTACTTC. It specifies CATSRDLGPHSKETQYF.

The rearrangement links TRBV29-1 to TRBJ2-1, with unresolved D. This CDR3 is 12 amino acids long. Germline assignment: CDR1 SQVTM and CDR2 ANQGSEA. Trimming removed 4 bases at V and 5 bases at J, with 9 bases between. CDR3 amino acids: CSVVVTNNEQFF. In DNA form, the CDR3 reads TGCAGCGTTGTAGTGACAAACAATGAGCAGTTCTTC.

J is TRBJ1-3 and V is TRBV5-4; D not certain. CDR1 SGHNT and CDR2 YYREEE come from the germline V gene (reference sequence). V shed 0 bases and J shed 5 bases, with 6 bases lying between them. The CDR3 covers 13 residues. This chain's CDR3 is CASSLVDRNTIYF. For the CDR3, the DNA is TGTGCCAGCAGCTTGGTCGATAGAAACACCATATATTTT.

The gene calls are TRBV10-3 and TRBJ1-5, with D hard to call. The ends were cut back, 3 bases at V and 6 bases at J, with 12 bases in the middle. Germline CDR1 ENHRY, CDR2 SYGVKD. The CDR3 consists of 14 residues. In nucleotides, the CDR3 is TGTGCCATCAGTGAATCGGGGATCGGTCAGCCCCAGCATTTT. It codes for CAISESGIGQPQHF.

The genes are TRBV5-1 and TRBJ2-1; 7 nucleotides agree with TRBD1. Germline V lookup: CDR1 SGHRS, CDR2 YFSETQ. The CDR3 loop spans 14 amino acids. Germline trimming cut 4 bases from V and 9 bases from J; bases unmatched to any gene: 10. Here the CDR3 reads CASSPDRVSREQFF. CDR3 nucleotide sequence: TGCGCCAGCAGCCCAGACAGGGTCTCACGTGAGCAGTTCTTC.

The chain is built from TRBV5-1 and TRBJ2-2, with D perhaps TRBD2 (5 bases). V gave up 2 bases and J gave up 0 bases, with 14 bases separating them. The V gene's germline CDR1 is SGHRS and CDR2 YFSETQ. This CDR3 is 17 amino acids long. This CDR3 is CASSFPEVASNTGELFF. The CDR3 nucleotides are TGCGCCAGCAGCTTTCCGGAGGTAGCCTCGAACACCGGGGAGCTGTTTTTT.

The chain's CDR3 is CASSAQGLYGYTF. The CDR3 nucleotides are TGTGCCAGCAGCGCCCAGGGTCTCTATGGCTACACCTTC. V and J are TRBV9 and TRBJ1-2; the D gene is possibly TRBD1 (5 bases). The CDR3 extends over 13 amino acids. CDR1 SGDLS and CDR2 YYNGEE come from the germline V gene. The V end was cut by 3 bases, the J end by 4 bases, with 10 bases between.

The chain recombines TRBV19 with TRBJ2-1; D possibly corresponds to TRBD2 (6 bases). This CDR3 has 15 residues. CDR1 and CDR2 from the germline V gene are LNHDA and SQIVND (reference sequence). V was pared by 9 bases and J by 3 bases, with 18 bases between. The CDR3 loop reads CASHQAGDFYNEQFF. Here the CDR3 DNA reads TGTGCCAGCCACCAGGCCGGGGACTTCTACAATGAGCAGTTCTTC.

This clonotype was seen more than once but under ten times. The chain employs TRBV2 and TRBJ2-5; maybe TRBD2 (6 bases). CDR3 size: 14 residues. Trimming removed 7 bases at V and 2 bases at J, with 14 bases between. Germline V gives CDR1 SNHLY, CDR2 FYNNEI. Here the CDR3 reads CASKPAGRQETQYF. In DNA form, the CDR3 reads TGTGCCAGCAAGCCAGCGGGCCGTCAAGAGACCCAGTACTTC.

This clonotype appeared a few times. A junction end diverges from the germline sequence, so it may reflect a read error. The rearrangement uses TRBV20-1 and TRBJ2-7; D unclear. Per the germline V gene, CDR1 is DFQATT and CDR2 is SNEGSKA (reference sequence). The CDR3 spans 11 residues. The CDR3 coding sequence is TGCAGGGCTAGAGAATCATACGAGCAGTACTTC. Its translation is CRARESYEQYF.

The rearrangement links TRBV24-1 to TRBJ2-7, with a possible D match to TRBD1 (6 bases). V gave up 1 base and J gave up 6 bases, with 9 bases separating them. Germline V gene lookup returns CDR1 KGHDR and CDR2 SFDVKD. The CDR3 contains 13 residues. Here the CDR3 reads CATSDFSGAEQYF. The CDR3 DNA is TGTGCCACCAGTGATTTTTCAGGGGCCGAGCAGTACTTC.

The V call is TRBV7-2, the J call TRBJ2-7; TRBD1 agrees at 10 bases. The CDR3 consists of 15 residues. Per the germline V gene, CDR1 is SGHTA and CDR2 is FQGNSA. J was trimmed by 4 bases and V by 1 base; bases with no gene match: 4. The CDR3 is CASSLDGTGVYEQYF. As DNA, the CDR3 is TGTGCCAGCAGCTTAGATGGGACAGGGGTGTACGAGCAGTACTTC.

This chain uses TRBV20-1 with TRBJ2-1; 12 bases agree with TRBD2. Germline values: CDR1 DFQATT, CDR2 SNEGSKA (reference sequence). V was clipped by 6 bases and J by 4 bases; unmatched bases: 13. The CDR3 has 17 residues. CDR3 nucleotides: TGCAGTGCCCCCGATCCAACTAGCGGGGGGCCGTACAATGAGCAGTTCTTC. It specifies CSAPDPTSGGPYNEQFF.

This rearrangement joins TRBV20-1 to TRBJ2-7, with unresolved D. Trimming removed 5 bases at V and 5 bases at J, with 10 bases between. The CDR3 covers 11 residues. Germline V gene data show CDR1 as DFQATT and CDR2 as SNEGSKA (reference sequence). CDR3 in amino acids: CSAATENEQYF. CDR3 sequence (DNA): TGCAGTGCTGCAACCGAGAACGAGCAGTACTTC.

This clonotype was found a few times. This chain uses TRBV29-1 with TRBJ2-3; 8 nucleotides align to TRBD2. V shed 6 bases and J 0 bases; nucleotides not matched to a gene: 11. The germline V gene encodes CDR1 SQVTM and CDR2 ANQGSEA. This CDR3 is built from 16 residues. The CDR3 sequence is CSVPTGLVLSTDTQYF. CDR3 DNA: TGCAGCGTCCCCACGGGACTAGTCCTCAGCACAGATACGCAGTATTTT.

This clonotype was detected only a few times. The genes are TRBV20-1 and TRBJ1-5; no firm D call. The CDR3 covers 13 residues. Trimming took off 5 bases at V and 3 bases at J, with 11 bases between the two ends. Germline CDR1 is DFQATT and CDR2 is SNEGSKA (reference sequence). CDR3 nucleotides: TGCAGTGCTCATACCTATATCAATCAGCCCCAGCATTTT. Its translation is CSAHTYINQPQHF.

This clonotype showed up just a few times. The chain links TRBV24-1 to TRBJ2-1; 10 bases are shared with TRBD2. V lost 7 bases, J lost 6 bases, and 11 bases stayed unmatched. There are 16 residues in the CDR3. Germline V gene data show CDR1 as KGHDR and CDR2 as SFDVKD. The CDR3 region has the DNA TGTGCCACCAGCCTTAGCGAGCGGGGGGGCGGCAATGAGCAGTTCTTC. This codes for CATSLSERGGGNEQFF.

The chain recombines TRBV3-1 with TRBJ2-5; D remains unclear. Near its end, the DNA agrees better with TRBJ2-7, so the J call may be wrong. Looked up from germline, CDR1 is LGHDT and CDR2 is YNNKEL (reference sequence). This CDR3 has 16 amino acids. In DNA form, the CDR3 reads TGTGCCAGCAGCCCGAAAGGAAACTTTCTACAATACGAGCAGTACTTC. Residues: CASSPKGNFLQYEQYF.

The J gene is TRBJ2-7, the V gene TRBV7-2, with 7 bases fitting TRBD1. J was trimmed by 3 bases and V by 2 bases; bases with no gene match: 4. The CDR3 contains 14 residues. CDR1 is SGHTA and CDR2 is FQGNSA in the germline V gene. CDR3 in DNA: TGTGCCAGCAGCTTATCGACAGGGAACTACGAGCAGTACTTC. It encodes CASSLSTGNYEQYF. Full variable domain (missing parts from reference TRBV7-2 and TRBJ2-7): GAGVSQSPSNKVTEKGKDVELRCDPISGHTALYWYRQSLGQGLEFLIYFQGNSAPDKSGLPSDRFSAERTGGSVSTLTIQRTQQEDSAVYLCASSLSTGNYEQYFGPGTRLTVT.

The rearrangement links TRBV4-3 to TRBJ1-4, with D tentatively TRBD1 (5 bases). Germline CDR1 reads LGHNA; CDR2 reads YSLEER. CDR3 length: 16 residues. V was clipped by 0 bases and J by 5 bases, with 13 bases between them. The CDR3 DNA reads as TGCGCCAGCAGCCAAGATGGGGGGGGAGTGAATGAAAAACTGTTTTTT. This encodes CASSQDGGGVNEKLFF.

The gene calls are TRBV29-1 and TRBJ2-1, with TRBD1 identical over 7 bases. Germline CDR1 reads SQVTM; CDR2 reads ANQGSEA. Unmatched junction bases numbered 14, after V lost 6 bases and J lost 6 bases. The CDR3 consists of 15 residues. CDR3 nucleotide sequence: TGCAGCGTGCCCTTTCGAGGGGGCGACCCCAATGAGCAGTTCTTC. Translation: CSVPFRGGDPNEQFF.

In its sample, this clonotype was seen a few times. The CDR3 region has the DNA TGTGCCAGCAGACCCTCTACAGGGTACGGGAACATTCAGTACTTC. Protein sequence: CASRPSTGYGNIQYF. This chain links TRBV7-9 with TRBJ2-4, with D perhaps matching TRBD1 (6 bases). Trimming shortened V by 6 bases and J by 7 bases, and 19 bases separated the two germline ends. Germline CDR1 SEHNR, CDR2 FQNEAQ (reference sequence). The CDR3 runs 15 residues.

CDR3 DNA sequence: TGTGCCAGCAGCTTAAGAATAGCGGGGGGGCCTTACGATACGCAGTATTTT. Protein sequence: CASSLRIAGGPYDTQYF. The V call is TRBV7-4, the J call TRBJ2-3; 11 bases agree with TRBD2. From germline, CDR1 is SGHVT and CDR2 SQSDAQ. The CDR3 covers 17 residues. The V gene end was trimmed by 2 bases and the J gene end by 6 bases; junction bases not matched to a gene: 10.

This clonotype was recorded a few times. The DNA of the CDR3 is TGCAGCCCCCGGATTAGCGGGGTAGATACGCAGTATTTT. The encoded protein is CSPRISGVDTQYF. The chain joins TRBV29-1 to TRBJ2-3, with 8 bases that match TRBD2. Looked up from germline, CDR1 is SQVTM and CDR2 is ANQGSEA. The V and J ends lost 8 bases and 5 bases, in that order; junction bases with no gene match: 9. The CDR3 runs to 13 residues.

The rearrangement links TRBV11-2 to TRBJ2-1; weak D call: TRBD2 (6 bases). CDR1 is SGHAT, CDR2 FQNNGV, per germline. The V end was cut by 1 base, the J end by 7 bases, with 14 bases between. The CDR3 is 15 amino acids. CDR3 protein: CASSLARLELNEQFF. The CDR3 nucleotides read TGTGCCAGCAGCTTAGCTCGACTAGAATTGAATGAGCAGTTCTTC.

This chain connects TRBV7-2 to TRBJ2-3; TRBD1 is a possible D gene (5 bases). The CDR3 sequence is 16 residues long. CDR1 is SGHTA, CDR2 FQGNSA, per germline. Trimming took 6 bases from V and 1 from J, leaving 17 bases between them. The CDR3 DNA reads as TGTGCCAGCAGTCAAAGGGGAACACCTGGCACAGATACGCAGTATTTT. This sequence encodes CASSQRGTPGTDTQYF.